The present TCR beta chain was sequenced within a study of blood T cells in healthy people across ages (dated by TCRdb to between 2014 and 2016). Study-level background: In model experiments, template switching captured roughly one uniquely barcoded TCR beta cDNA molecule for every two T cells. To track age-related changes in TCR beta repertoire diversity, the study relied on deep sequencing normalized with unique cDNA molecular identifiers. The donors were split into four age groups: young (average about 16 years), middle-aged (39), aged (62) and long-lived (more than 80). Donors of different ages were randomly distributed across sequencing lanes to avoid experimental bias. For two donors (one aged 18 to 30 and one aged 80 or older), the study analyzed two additional independent replicas of 1 million unique cDNA reads from the same blood draw.

The germline V gene (reference sequence) sets CDR1 to DFQATT and CDR2 to SNEGSKA. Cut back by 1 base and 5 bases, the V and J ends lie 8 bases apart. From its cysteine to its phenylalanine, the CDR3 spans 12 amino acids. Left in the record is the CDR3 DNA by itself, 36 bases read in frame from the first base. Library construction relied on 5' RACE. These reads were obtained on an Illumina HiSeq 2500. A second PCR of about 6 to 11 cycles was run with a J-beta primer mix and a sample-barcoded 5' primer. A template-switch 5' adaptor carrying 12 random nucleotides introduced a unique molecular identifier onto each TCR beta cDNA molecule. At least 3 million CDR3-containing paired-end reads were obtained from each sample. All of the RNA was converted into first-strand cDNA using the Mint cDNA synthesis kit, with a TRBC-specific oligonucleotide serving as the primer. Following uracil-DNA glycosylase treatment, all cDNA underwent a first 18-cycle PCR with the universal primers M1SS and BC2_uni_R. Per the original workflow: For normalization, 1 million high-quality reads, each with a distinct molecular identifier, were randomly selected from each sample. Reads with shared molecular identifiers were discarded instead of being binned into consensus sequences. CDR3 identification, clonotype clustering and error correction used MiTCR with a Q25 quality threshold and the strictest error-elimination algorithm. A nonparametric unseen species model using Euler transformation provided a lower-bound estimate of total TCR beta diversity. Using fastp trimming at Q25 and MiXCR clonotype assembly, TCRdb reanalyzed the public sequencing data and kept in-frame beta chains. Rows are unified per CDR3 protein, each entry keeping the most common DNA and genes. TCRdb, not the original authors, processed these V and J calls. For this sample the table gives around 1,500,000 distinct CDR3 sequences, of which approximately 30% were detected only once. Roughly 8% of the sample rests with the top ten.

A note on this clonotype: Its antigen is still unknown. One base away there is no much larger clone; base qualities are not given.

The roughly 39 donors, aged about 6 to 95 years, were systemically healthy Caucasian individuals from Russia. Each donor gave about 10 milliliters of peripheral blood, drawn into EDTA-treated Vacutainer tubes. Ficoll-Paque density-gradient centrifugation was used to isolate PBMCs, with at least 6.5 million per sample. Trizol reagent was used to extract total RNA from PBMCs, with at least 6 micrograms per sample. The percentages of naive CD45RAhigh/CD27high T cells were determined by flow cytometry on a PBMC aliquot from every donor. Results the study describes overall, beyond this receptor: Because the CMV infection status of the donors was unknown, age-related changes in expanded clonotypes may potentially have been confounded. Since profiling was done on bulk unsorted PBMCs, naive and antigen-experienced compartments could not be conclusively compared. The long-lived group showed more naive CD4+ T cells, fewer expanded clones and increased TCR diversity than the aged group, suggesting age selection. Observed TCR beta diversity correlated strongly with the percentage of naive T cells measured by flow cytometry. As age increased, observed TCR beta diversity per million T cells dropped in a roughly linear way, and a significant reduction was already evident by age 40. Estimates of total diversity based on one million sequenced T cells were considered lower bounds and underestimates.

This receptor was taken from a woman in her twenties or thirties in good health. Recombination connected TRBV20-1 to TRBJ2-5; the D segment cannot be called with confidence. Sequencing used blood. The CDR3 region has the sequence CSARGPRETQYF. In nucleotide form, the sequence is TGCAGTGCTAGAGGGCCTAGGGAGACCCAGTACTTC.